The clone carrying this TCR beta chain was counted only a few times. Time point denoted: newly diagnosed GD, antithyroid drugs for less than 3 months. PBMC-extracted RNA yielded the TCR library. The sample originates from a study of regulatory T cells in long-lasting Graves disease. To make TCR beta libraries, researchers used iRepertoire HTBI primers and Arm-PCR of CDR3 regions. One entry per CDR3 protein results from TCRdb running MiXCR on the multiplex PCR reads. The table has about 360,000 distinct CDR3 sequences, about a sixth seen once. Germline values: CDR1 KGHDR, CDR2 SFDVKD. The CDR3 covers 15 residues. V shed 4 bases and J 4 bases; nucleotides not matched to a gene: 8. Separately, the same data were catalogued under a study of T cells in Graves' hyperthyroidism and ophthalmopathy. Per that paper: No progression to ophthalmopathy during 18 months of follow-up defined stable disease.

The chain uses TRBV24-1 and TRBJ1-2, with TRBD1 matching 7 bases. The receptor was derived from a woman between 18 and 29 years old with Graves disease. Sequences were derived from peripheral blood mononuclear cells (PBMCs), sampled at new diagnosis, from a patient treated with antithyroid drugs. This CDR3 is CATSDTGARSYGYTF. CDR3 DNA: TGTGCCACCAGTGACACAGGGGCGCGATCCTATGGCTACACCTTC.